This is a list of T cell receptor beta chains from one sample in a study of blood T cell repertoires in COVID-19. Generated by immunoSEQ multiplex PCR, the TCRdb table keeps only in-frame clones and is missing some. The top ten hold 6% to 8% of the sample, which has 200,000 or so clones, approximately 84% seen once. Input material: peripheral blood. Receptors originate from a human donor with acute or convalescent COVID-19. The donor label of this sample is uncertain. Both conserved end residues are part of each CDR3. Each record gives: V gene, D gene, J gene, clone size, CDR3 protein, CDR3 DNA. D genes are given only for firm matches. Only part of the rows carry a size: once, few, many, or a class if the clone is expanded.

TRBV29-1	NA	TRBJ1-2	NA	CSVPDLGEGYTF	TGCAGCGTTCCCGACCTCGGGGAAGGCTACACCTTC
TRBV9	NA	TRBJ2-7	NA	CASSVGQAFSYEQYF	TGTGCCAGCAGCGTAGGACAGGCCTTCTCCTACGAGCAGTACTTC
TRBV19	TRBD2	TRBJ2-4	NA	CASSIELAGSKPLAKNIQYF	TGTGCCAGTAGTATAGAACTAGCGGGTTCCAAACCCCTAGCCAAAAACATTCAGTACTTC
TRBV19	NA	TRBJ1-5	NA	CASSISGPATQPQHF	TGTGCCAGTAGTATTTCAGGTCCGGCCACTCAGCCCCAGCATTTT
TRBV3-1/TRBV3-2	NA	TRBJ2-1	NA	CASSQDSGSSYNEQFF	TGTGCCAGCAGCCAAGATAGCGGAAGCTCCTACAATGAGCAGTTCTTC
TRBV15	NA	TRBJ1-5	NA	CATSRDGRSFSNQPQHF	TGTGCCACCAGCAGAGACGGGAGGAGTTTTAGCAATCAGCCCCAGCATTTT
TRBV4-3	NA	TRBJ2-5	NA	CALRGTPYKGTQYF	TGCGCCCTACGGGGAACCCCGTACAAGGGGACCCAGTACTTC
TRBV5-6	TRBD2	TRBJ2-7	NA	CASSGLAGLYEQYF	TGTGCCAGCAGCGGACTAGCGGGCCTTTACGAGCAGTACTTC
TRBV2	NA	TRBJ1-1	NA	CASSERGESTEAFF	TGTGCCAGCAGTGAACGAGGCGAGAGCACTGAAGCTTTCTTT
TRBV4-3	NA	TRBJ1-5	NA	CASSQDRNQPQHF	TGCGCCAGCAGCCAAGACAGGAATCAGCCCCAGCATTTT
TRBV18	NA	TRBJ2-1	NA	CASSPPSYNEQFF	TGTGCCAGCTCACCACCGAGCTACAATGAGCAGTTCTTC
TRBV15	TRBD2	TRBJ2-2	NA	CATSSRDRDTSGSGMTGELFF	TGTGCCACCAGCAGTAGAGACAGGGATACTAGCGGGAGTGGAATGACCGGGGAGCTGTTTTTT
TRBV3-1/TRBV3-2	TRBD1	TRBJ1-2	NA	CASSPPGQENYGYTF	TGTGCCAGCAGCCCTCCGGGACAGGAAAACTATGGCTACACCTTC
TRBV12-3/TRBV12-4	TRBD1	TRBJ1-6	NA	CASSPGGSPLHF	TGTGCCAGCAGCCCAGGGGGTTCACCCCTCCACTTT
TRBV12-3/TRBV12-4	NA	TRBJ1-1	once	CASSFNRNTEAFF	TGTGCCAGCAGTTTCAACAGAAACACTGAAGCTTTCTTT
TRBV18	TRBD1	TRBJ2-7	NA	CASSPPRQGSYEQYF	TGTGCCAGCTCACCACCGAGACAGGGTAGTTACGAGCAGTACTTC
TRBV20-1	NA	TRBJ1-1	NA	CSAPSVTEAFF	TGCAGTGCACCGTCAGTCACTGAAGCTTTCTTT
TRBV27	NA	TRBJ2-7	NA	CASSLTIFYEQYF	TGTGCCAGCAGTTTGACAATATTCTACGAGCAGTACTTC
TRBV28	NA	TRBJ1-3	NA	CASSRGEENTIYF	TGTGCCAGCAGCAGGGGTGAGGAAAACACCATATATTTT
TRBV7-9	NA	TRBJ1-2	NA	CASSLSTGRYGYTF	TGTGCCAGCAGCCTTTCTACAGGTAGATATGGCTACACCTTC
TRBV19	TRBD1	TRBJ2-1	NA	CASSIIRTGSDEQFF	TGTGCCAGTAGTATAATACGGACAGGGAGCGATGAGCAGTTCTTC
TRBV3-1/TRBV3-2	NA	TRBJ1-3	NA	CASSQGPENTIYF	TGTGCCAGCAGCCAAGGTCCGGAGAACACCATATATTTT
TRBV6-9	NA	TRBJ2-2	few	CASSSFNTGELFF	TGTGCCAGCAGTTCCTTTAACACCGGGGAGCTGTTTTTT
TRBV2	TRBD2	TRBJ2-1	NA	CASSELPQRENNEQFF	TGTGCCAGCAGTGAATTGCCCCAGCGGGAAAACAATGAGCAGTTCTTC
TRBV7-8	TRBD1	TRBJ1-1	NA	CASSLGGDRNTEAFF	TGTGCCAGCAGCTTAGGAGGGGACAGGAACACTGAAGCTTTCTTT
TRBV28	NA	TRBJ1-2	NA	CASSPNYGHTF	TGTGCCAGCAGTCCAAACTATGGCCACACCTTC
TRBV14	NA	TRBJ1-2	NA	CASSQERKSGYTF	TGTGCCAGCAGCCAAGAGAGGAAATCTGGCTACACCTTC
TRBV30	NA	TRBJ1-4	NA	CAWSGIATNEKLFF	TGTGCCTGGTCAGGGATTGCAACTAATGAAAAACTGTTTTTT
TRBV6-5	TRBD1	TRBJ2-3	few	CAYGQGADTQYF	TGTGCCTATGGACAGGGAGCAGATACGCAGTATTTT
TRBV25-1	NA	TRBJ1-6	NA	CASGRGLINSPLHF	TGTGCCAGCGGTCGGGGACTGATTAATTCACCCCTCCACTTT
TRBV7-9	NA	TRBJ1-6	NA	CASSSDSDNSPLHF	TGTGCCAGCAGCTCGGACAGCGATAATTCACCCCTCCACTTT
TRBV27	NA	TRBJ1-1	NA	CASSLLPGVTGAEAFF	TGTGCCAGCAGTTTATTGCCAGGGGTCACCGGAGCTGAAGCTTTCTTT
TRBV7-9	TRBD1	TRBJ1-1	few	CASSRRTGGVSVNTEAFF	TGTGCCAGCAGCAGACGGACAGGGGGCGTAAGTGTAAACACTGAAGCTTTCTTT
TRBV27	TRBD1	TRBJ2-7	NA	CASKNIRSGGYEQYF	TGTGCCAGCAAGAATATCAGGTCAGGGGGCTACGAGCAGTACTTC